This T cell receptor beta chain was retrieved from a study of control samples from healthy donors and cancer patients. Produced via immunoSEQ multiplex PCR; TCRdb's table is partial and in-frame only. The table includes about 120,000 clones, over 80% detected once. CDR3 length equals 19 residues. The ends lost 2 bases at V and 2 bases at J; junction bases unmatched: 12. Germline assignment: CDR1 SGHVS and CDR2 FQNEAQ. The chain is built from TRBV7-8 and TRBJ2-3; 11 bases are a match to TRBD2. The source of this sequence is an elderly man with head and neck cancer. Sequencing was done on a sample of PBMCs. CDR3 loop: CASSLRLAGGPLATDTQYF. Here the CDR3 DNA reads TGTGCCAGCAGCTTAAGGCTAGCGGGAGGACCTCTTGCCACAGATACGCAGTATTTT.